The present T cell receptor beta chain was sequenced within a study of T cell repertoires and HLA-DP antigens. Remarks on this clone: What it binds is unknown.

The CDR3 loop spans 13 amino acids. The V and J ends lost 6 bases and 7 bases respectively, with 12 bases between them. Germline values: CDR1 SGHVS, CDR2 FNYEAQ. TCRdb keeps only in-frame clones here, not all; method: immunoSEQ multiplex PCR. The data show approximately 90,000 clones, about 89% seen once. Specimen: CD4+ T cells from PBMCs. The TCR originated in a man aged 50-59 years in good health and CMV-seronegative. The chain employs TRBV7-6 and TRBJ2-2, with D possibly TRBD1 on 5 matching bases. The CDR3 DNA is TGTGCCAGCAGTTTTCTCAGGGACGGGGAGCTGTTTTTT. This codes for CASSFLRDGELFF.